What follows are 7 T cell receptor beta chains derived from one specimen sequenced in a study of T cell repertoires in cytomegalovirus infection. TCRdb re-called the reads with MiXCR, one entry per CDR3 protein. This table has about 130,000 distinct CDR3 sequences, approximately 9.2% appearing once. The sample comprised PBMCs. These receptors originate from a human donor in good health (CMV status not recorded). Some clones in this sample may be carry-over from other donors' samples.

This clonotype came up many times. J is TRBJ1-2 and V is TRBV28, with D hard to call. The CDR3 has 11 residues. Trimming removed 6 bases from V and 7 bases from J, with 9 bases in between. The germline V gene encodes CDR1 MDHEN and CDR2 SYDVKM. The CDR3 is CASRVLGGYTF. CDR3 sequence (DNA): TGTGCCAGCAGGGTGCTCGGTGGCTACACCTTC.

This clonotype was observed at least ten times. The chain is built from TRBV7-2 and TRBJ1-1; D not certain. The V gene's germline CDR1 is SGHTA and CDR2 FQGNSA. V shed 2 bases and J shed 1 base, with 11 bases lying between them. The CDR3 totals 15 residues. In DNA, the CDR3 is TGTGCCAGCAGCTTATCCGGCCTAACGAACACTGAAGCTTTCTTT. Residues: CASSLSGLTNTEAFF.

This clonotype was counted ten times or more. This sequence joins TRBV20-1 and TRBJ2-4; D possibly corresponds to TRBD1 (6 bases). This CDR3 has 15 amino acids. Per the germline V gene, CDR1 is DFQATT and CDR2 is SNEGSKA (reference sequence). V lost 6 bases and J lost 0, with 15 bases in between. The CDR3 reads CSAHSGTTAKNIQYF. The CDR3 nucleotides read TGCAGTGCCCACTCCGGGACAACAGCCAAAAACATTCAGTACTTC.

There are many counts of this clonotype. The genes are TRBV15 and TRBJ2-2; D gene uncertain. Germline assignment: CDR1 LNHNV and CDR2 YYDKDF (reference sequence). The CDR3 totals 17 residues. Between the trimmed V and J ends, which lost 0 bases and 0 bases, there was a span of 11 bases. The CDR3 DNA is TGTGCCACCAGCAGAGATCGAACACCCTCGAACACCGGGGAGCTGTTTTTT. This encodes CATSRDRTPSNTGELFF.

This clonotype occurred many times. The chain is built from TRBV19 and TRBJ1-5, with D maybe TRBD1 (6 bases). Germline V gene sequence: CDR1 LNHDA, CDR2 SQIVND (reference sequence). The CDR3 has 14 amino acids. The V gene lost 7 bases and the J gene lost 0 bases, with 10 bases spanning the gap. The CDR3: CASNRVYSNQPQHF. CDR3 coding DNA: TGTGCCAGTAACAGGGTTTATAGCAATCAGCCCCAGCATTTT.

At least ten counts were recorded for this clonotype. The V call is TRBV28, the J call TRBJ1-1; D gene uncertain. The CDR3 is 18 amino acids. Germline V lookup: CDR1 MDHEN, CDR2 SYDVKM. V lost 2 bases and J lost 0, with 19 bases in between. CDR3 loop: CASSLDDYWEGVNTEAFF. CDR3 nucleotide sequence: TGTGCCAGCAGTTTAGACGATTACTGGGAGGGAGTGAACACTGAAGCTTTCTTT.

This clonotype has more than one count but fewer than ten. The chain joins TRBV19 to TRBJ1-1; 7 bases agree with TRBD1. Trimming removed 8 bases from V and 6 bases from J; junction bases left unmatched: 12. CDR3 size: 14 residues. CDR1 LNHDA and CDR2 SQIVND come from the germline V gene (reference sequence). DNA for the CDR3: TGTGCCAGTTCCCGGGCGGACAGGCTGCCTGAAGCTTTCTTT. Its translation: CASSRADRLPEAFF.